This TCR beta chain was documented in a study of T-cell memory formation after mild COVID-19. With V trimmed by 5 bases and J by 4 bases, 13 bases remained unmatched. There are 15 residues in the CDR3. The germline V gene has CDR1 SQVTM and CDR2 ANQGSEA. Constant-segment primers served in 5'RACE that generated TCR alpha and TCR beta cDNA libraries bearing sample barcodes and UMIs. TCRdb processed the 5' RACE reads anew with MiXCR; each CDR3 protein has one entry. The table includes about 320,000 distinct CDR3 sequences, around 15% detected once. This clonotype was detected many times. The chain uses TRBV29-1 and TRBJ1-2, with TRBD1 matching over 7 bases. Sample: PBMCs or a T cell subset sorted from them (not recorded which). The clonotype was recovered from a man between 18 and 29 years old who had mild COVID-19 (a few samples of this study predate the infection). Cell type and time point are not known. The CDR3 loop reads CSVLKLTGTSYGYTF. The CDR3 bases are TGCAGCGTTCTAAAGTTGACAGGGACTTCCTATGGCTACACCTTC.